This record covers a single TCR beta chain. The antigen is undetermined. Sequencing used immunoSEQ multiplex PCR; TCRdb keeps in-frame clones, though not all of them. The repertoire holds 5,600 or so clones, roughly 70% seen once, with around three fifths in the top ten. The sample is drawn from a study of OX40 agonist ivuxolimab in advanced cancers. For the study at large: The mean age was roughly 60 years, ranging from about 20 to 79, with approximately 85% of participants male. Study results and caveats: With doses of 0.1 to 3.0 mg/kg, CD4+ and CD8+ blood T cells had undergone clonal expansion by week 6. Researchers did not determine the expanded peripheral T cells' antigen specificity.

Excluded were patients having autoimmune disease history or systemic immunosuppression. The starting material was CD4+ or CD8+ T cells sorted from blood, obtained in a trial of the OX40 agonist ivuxolimab. The receptor's source is an adult with an advanced solid tumor such as melanoma, head and neck, liver or kidney cancer.

The CDR3 loop is CASSSVTTNEKLFF. CDR3 in DNA: TGTGCCAGCAGTTCTGTTACAACTAATGAAAAACTGTTTTTT. This rearrangement joins TRBV6-6 to TRBJ1-4; D unresolved. The germline V gene encodes CDR1 MNHNY and CDR2 SVGAGI (reference sequence). The CDR3 is 14 amino acids. V gave up 4 bases and J gave up 0 bases, with 6 bases separating them.